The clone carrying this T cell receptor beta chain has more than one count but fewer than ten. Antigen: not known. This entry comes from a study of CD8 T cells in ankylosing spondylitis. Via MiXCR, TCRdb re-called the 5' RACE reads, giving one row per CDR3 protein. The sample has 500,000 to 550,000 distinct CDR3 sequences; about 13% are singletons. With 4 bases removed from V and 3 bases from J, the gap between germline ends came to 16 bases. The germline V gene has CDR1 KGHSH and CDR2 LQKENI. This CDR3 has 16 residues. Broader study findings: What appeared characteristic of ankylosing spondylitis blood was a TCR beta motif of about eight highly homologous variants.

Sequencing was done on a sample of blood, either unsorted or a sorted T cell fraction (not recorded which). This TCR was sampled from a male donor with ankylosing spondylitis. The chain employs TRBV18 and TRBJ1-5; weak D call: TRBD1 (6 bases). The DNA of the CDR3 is TGTGCCAGCTCACTCGAGGAGGGGGGATTCAATCAGCCCCAGCATTTT. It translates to CASSLEEGGFNQPQHF.